Reported below is one T cell receptor (beta chain). The data were taken from a study of T cells after yellow fever vaccination. This CDR3 contains 15 residues. Germline loops: CDR1 SGHAT, CDR2 FQNNGV. V was pared by 5 bases and J by 5 bases, with 10 bases of the junction left unmatched. TCRdb re-analysed the 5' RACE reads in MiXCR, keeping a single row per CDR3 protein. The sample includes some 160,000 distinct CDR3 sequences, about 7% seen only once; the top ten take around 2.3%. This sequence joins TRBV11-2 and TRBJ2-5; 8 nucleotides agree with TRBD2. This specimen was CD4+ T cells sorted from PBMCs, taken 5 days after the first yellow fever vaccination. This TCR came from a man younger than 35 who received the YFV17D yellow fever vaccine. CDR3 nucleotides: TGTGCCAGCAGCGATGGGACTAGTCTGTGGGAGACCCAGTACTTC. Translating gives CASSDGTSLWETQYF.